The T cell receptor (beta chain) under discussion was sequenced for a study of CD8 T cells in Susac syndrome. Study-level points and caveats: Regarding the TCR sequencing and HLA analysis, the study admitted that a relatively small number of individuals were involved.

Negative isolation was applied to CD8+ and CD4+ T cells, and FACS enrichment was applied to TEMRA cells. As regards this clonotype: Its specificity is unknown.

cDNA came from approximately 0.5 to 1 ug RNA primed by random hexamers. The TCR beta CDR3 was amplified by immunoSEQ multiplex PCR across 54 Vbeta, 13 Jbeta. TCRdb called the immunoSEQ multiplex PCR reads again in MiXCR, with one record for every CDR3 protein. Of roughly 180,000 distinct CDR3 sequences detected, approximately 94% appear once; the ten largest clones hold 0.085% to 0.12%. Germline-derived CDR1 and CDR2 are SGHRS and YFSETQ. This CDR3 has 16 residues. Trimming removed 0 bases at V and 2 bases at J, with 9 bases between. The gene calls are TRBV5-1 and TRBJ2-6, with D hard to call. The TCR was taken from a human donor in good health. The sample taken for sequencing was CD4+ T cells from PBMCs. CDR3 protein: CASSLAASAGANVLTF. CDR3 DNA sequence: TGCGCCAGCAGCTTGGCCGCTAGTGCTGGGGCCAACGTCCTGACTTTC.